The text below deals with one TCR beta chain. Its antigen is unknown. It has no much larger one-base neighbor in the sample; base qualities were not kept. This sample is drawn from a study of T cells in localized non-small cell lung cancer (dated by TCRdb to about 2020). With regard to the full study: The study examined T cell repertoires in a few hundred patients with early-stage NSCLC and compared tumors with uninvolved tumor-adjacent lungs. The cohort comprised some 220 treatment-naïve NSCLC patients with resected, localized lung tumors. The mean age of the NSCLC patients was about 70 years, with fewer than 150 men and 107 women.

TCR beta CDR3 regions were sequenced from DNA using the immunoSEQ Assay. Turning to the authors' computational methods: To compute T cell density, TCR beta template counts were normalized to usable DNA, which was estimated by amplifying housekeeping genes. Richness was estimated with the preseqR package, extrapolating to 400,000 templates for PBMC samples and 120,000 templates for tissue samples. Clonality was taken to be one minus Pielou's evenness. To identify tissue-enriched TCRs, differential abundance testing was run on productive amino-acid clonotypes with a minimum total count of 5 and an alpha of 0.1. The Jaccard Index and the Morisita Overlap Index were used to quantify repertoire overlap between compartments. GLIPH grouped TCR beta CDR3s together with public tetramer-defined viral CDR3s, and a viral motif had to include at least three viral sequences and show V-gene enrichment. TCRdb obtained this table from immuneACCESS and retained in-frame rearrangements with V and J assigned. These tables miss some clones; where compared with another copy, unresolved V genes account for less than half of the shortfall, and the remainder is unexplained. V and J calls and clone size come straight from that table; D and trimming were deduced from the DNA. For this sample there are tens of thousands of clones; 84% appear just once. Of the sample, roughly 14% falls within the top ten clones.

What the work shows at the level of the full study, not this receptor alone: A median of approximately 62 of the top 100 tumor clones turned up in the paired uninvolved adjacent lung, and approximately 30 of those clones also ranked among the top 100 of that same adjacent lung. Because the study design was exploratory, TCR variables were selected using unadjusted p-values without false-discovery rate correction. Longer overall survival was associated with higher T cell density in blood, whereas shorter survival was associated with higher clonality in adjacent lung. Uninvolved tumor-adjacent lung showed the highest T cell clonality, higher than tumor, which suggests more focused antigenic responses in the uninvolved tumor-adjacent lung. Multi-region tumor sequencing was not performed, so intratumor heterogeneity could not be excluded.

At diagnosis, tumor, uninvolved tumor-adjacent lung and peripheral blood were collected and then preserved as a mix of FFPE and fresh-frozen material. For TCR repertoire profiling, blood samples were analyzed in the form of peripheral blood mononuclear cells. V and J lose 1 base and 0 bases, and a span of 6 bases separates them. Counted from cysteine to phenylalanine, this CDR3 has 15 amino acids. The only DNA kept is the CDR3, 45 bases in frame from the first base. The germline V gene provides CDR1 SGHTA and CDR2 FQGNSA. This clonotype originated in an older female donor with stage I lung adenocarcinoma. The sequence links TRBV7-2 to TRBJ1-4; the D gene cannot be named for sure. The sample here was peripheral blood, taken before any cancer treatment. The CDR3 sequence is CASSLGAATNEKLFF. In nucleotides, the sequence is TGTGCCAGCAGCTTAGGGGCAGCAACTAATGAAAAACTGTTTTTT.